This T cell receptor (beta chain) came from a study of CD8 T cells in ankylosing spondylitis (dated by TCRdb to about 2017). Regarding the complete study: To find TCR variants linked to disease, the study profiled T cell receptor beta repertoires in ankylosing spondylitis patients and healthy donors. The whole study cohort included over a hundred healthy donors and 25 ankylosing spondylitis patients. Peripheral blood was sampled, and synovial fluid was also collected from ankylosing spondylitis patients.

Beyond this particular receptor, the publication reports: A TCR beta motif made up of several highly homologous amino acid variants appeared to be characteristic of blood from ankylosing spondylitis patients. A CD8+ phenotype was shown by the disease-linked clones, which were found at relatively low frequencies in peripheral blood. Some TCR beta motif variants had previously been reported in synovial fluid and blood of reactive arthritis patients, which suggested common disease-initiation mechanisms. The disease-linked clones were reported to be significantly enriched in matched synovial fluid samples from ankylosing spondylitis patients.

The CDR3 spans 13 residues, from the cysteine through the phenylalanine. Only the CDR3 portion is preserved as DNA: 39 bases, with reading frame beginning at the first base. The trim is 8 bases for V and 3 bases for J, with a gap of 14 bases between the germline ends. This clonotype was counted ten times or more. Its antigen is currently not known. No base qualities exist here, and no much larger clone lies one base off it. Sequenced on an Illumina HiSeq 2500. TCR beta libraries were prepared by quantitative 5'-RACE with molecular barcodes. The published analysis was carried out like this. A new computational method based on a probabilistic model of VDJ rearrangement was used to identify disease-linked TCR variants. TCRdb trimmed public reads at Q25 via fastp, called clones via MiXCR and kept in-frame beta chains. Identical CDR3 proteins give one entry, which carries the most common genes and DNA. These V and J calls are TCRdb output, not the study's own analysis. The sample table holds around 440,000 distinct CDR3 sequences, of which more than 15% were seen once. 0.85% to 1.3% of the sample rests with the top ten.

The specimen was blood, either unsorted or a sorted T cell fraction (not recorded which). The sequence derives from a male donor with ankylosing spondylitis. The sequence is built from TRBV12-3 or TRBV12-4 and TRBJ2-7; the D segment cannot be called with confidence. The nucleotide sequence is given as TGTGCCAGCCGCCAAGTTGGGCGCTACGAGCAGTACTTC. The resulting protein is CASRQVGRYEQYF.